The 4 T cell receptor beta chains below come from one sample, sequenced in a study of radiotherapy plus CTLA-4 blockade in lung cancer (dated by TCRdb to 2016 to 2019). Library creation used the immunoSEQ multiplex PCR assay. TCRdb provides this immuneACCESS table in a form limited to in-frame rearrangements. Some clones are lacking; in checked studies, under half of them reflect an unresolved V gene, and why the rest are absent is not known. For this sample there are about 97,000 clones; roughly 74% appear just once. Roughly 2.8% of the sample lies in the top ten. Source: peripheral blood, taken from a patient treated with radiotherapy plus ipilimumab. The source is a human donor with non-small cell lung cancer who had a partial response to radiotherapy plus ipilimumab. Some clones in this sample may be carry-over from other donors' samples.

The chain combines TRBV4-2 with TRBJ1-2, with no clear D. Trimming stripped 8 bases from V and 0 bases from J, with 13 bases between. This CDR3 spans 14 amino acids. Looked up from germline, CDR1 is LGHNA and CDR2 is YNFKEQ. The CDR3 sequence: CASVQNSANYGYTF. The CDR3 bases are TGTGCCAGCGTACAGAACTCCGCTAACTATGGCTACACCTTC.

This clone has just one count. This chain links TRBV19 with TRBJ1-1; D remains unclear. Per the germline V gene, CDR1 is LNHDA and CDR2 is SQIVND (reference sequence). The CDR3 extends over 17 amino acids. The V end was cut by 6 bases, the J end by 2 bases, with 22 bases between. The CDR3 sequence: CASRSVAGGSFNTEAFF. In DNA, the CDR3 is TGTGCCAGTAGGTCCGTAGCCGGCGGCAGCTTTAACACTGAAGCTTTCTTT.

The sample holds a few counts of this clone. The genes are TRBV28 and TRBJ2-3, with TRBD2 as a possible D gene (6 bases). Germline V gene data show CDR1 as MDHEN and CDR2 as SYDVKM. The CDR3 is 15 residues long. V shed 6 bases and J shed 0 bases, with 13 bases lying between them. The CDR3 nucleotides read TGTGCCAGCAGAGGGAGGTCTGGGAGCACAGATACGCAGTATTTT. It specifies CASRGRSGSTDTQYF. Supplemented by reference TRBV28 and TRBJ2-3, the full variable domain reads DVKVTQSSRYLVKRTGEKVFLECVQDMDHENMFWYRQDPGLGLRLIYFSYDVKMKEKGDIPEGYSVSREKKERFSLILESASTNQTSMYLCASRGRSGSTDTQYFGPGTRLTVL.

The J gene is TRBJ2-1, the V gene TRBV2; 11 nucleotides agree with TRBD2. V gave up 3 bases and J gave up 7 bases; unmatched junction bases: 8. The CDR3 runs 16 residues. Germline assignment: CDR1 SNHLY and CDR2 FYNNEI. The CDR3 loop is CASSEYTSGSLNEQFF. Here the CDR3 DNA reads TGTGCCAGCAGTGAGTATACTAGCGGGAGTCTTAATGAGCAGTTCTTC.